A selection of T cell receptor beta chains follows, all from one sample in a study of blood T cell repertoires in COVID-19. Profiled with immunoSEQ multiplex PCR; TCRdb holds only in-frame clones, not every one. The sample consists of approximately 40,000 clones, about 86% of them appearing once. Sequencing input: peripheral blood. The source is a human donor in a cohort sampled during active COVID-19. CDR3s include the opening cysteine and the closing phenylalanine or tryptophan. Each record gives: clone size, V gene, J gene, D gene, CDR3 DNA, CDR3 protein. D genes are given only for firm matches. Clone size is given for some rows only: seen once, a few or many times, or a class if the clone is expanded.

clone size: -
V gene: TRBV20-1
J gene: TRBJ1-1
D gene: -
CDR3 DNA: TGCAGTGCTAGTCGTGGTGACAGACCCTATGAAGCTTTCTTT
CDR3 protein: CSASRGDRPYEAFF

clone size: -
V gene: TRBV7-8
J gene: TRBJ2-5
D gene: -
CDR3 DNA: TGTGCCAGCAGCCCAAGACAGCAAGAGACCCAGTACTTC
CDR3 protein: CASSPRQQETQYF

clone size: -
V gene: TRBV4-3
J gene: TRBJ1-6
D gene: -
CDR3 DNA: TGCGCCAGCAGCCAAGGAGAATCTAATTCACCCCTCCACTTT
CDR3 protein: CASSQGESNSPLHF

clone size: -
V gene: TRBV28
J gene: TRBJ1-1
D gene: -
CDR3 DNA: TGTGCCAGCAAGTCGGGGATGGACACTGAAGCTTTCTTT
CDR3 protein: CASKSGMDTEAFF

clone size: -
V gene: TRBV9
J gene: TRBJ1-2
D gene: -
CDR3 DNA: TGTGCCAGCAGCCCGGAGGGAAATGGGTATGGCTACACCTTC
CDR3 protein: CASSPEGNGYGYTF

clone size: -
V gene: TRBV15
J gene: TRBJ2-3
D gene: TRBD1
CDR3 DNA: TGTGCCACCAGCAGACCGGGACAGGGTACACCAGATACGCAGTATTTT
CDR3 protein: CATSRPGQGTPDTQYF

clone size: -
V gene: TRBV12-3/TRBV12-4
J gene: TRBJ2-3
D gene: -
CDR3 DNA: TGTGCCAGCAGCCCCAAAGAGGAGTATACGCAGTATTTT
CDR3 protein: CASSPKEEYTQYF

clone size: -
V gene: TRBV28
J gene: TRBJ1-5
D gene: -
CDR3 DNA: TGTGCCAGCAGTCTCATGGCGGGGACCAATCAGCCCCAGCATTTT
CDR3 protein: CASSLMAGTNQPQHF

clone size: -
V gene: TRBV7-9
J gene: TRBJ1-2
D gene: TRBD1
CDR3 DNA: TGTGCCAGCAGCTTGGGGACAGGGGGCGATGGCTACACCTTC
CDR3 protein: CASSLGTGGDGYTF

clone size: -
V gene: TRBV6-2/TRBV6-3
J gene: TRBJ2-3
D gene: TRBD2
CDR3 DNA: TGTGCCAGCAGTTACTCGACGCTAGCGGGGGAGAGCACAGATACGCAGTATTTT
CDR3 protein: CASSYSTLAGESTDTQYF

clone size: -
V gene: TRBV4-3
J gene: TRBJ2-2
D gene: -
CDR3 DNA: TGCGCCAGCAGCCAAGATCTGGTAGCGAGAGCCGGGGAGCTGTTTTTT
CDR3 protein: CASSQDLVARAGELFF

clone size: -
V gene: TRBV3-1/TRBV3-2
J gene: TRBJ1-3
D gene: TRBD1
CDR3 DNA: TGTGCCAGCAGCCAAGGTGCAGGGGGCTGGGGAAACACCATATATTTT
CDR3 protein: CASSQGAGGWGNTIYF

clone size: -
V gene: TRBV4-1
J gene: TRBJ1-2
D gene: TRBD1
CDR3 DNA: TGCGCCAGCAGCCACGGACAGGGGTTAACGAGAGGCTACACCTTC
CDR3 protein: CASSHGQGLTRGYTF

clone size: -
V gene: TRBV5-1
J gene: TRBJ1-4
D gene: -
CDR3 DNA: TGCGCCAGCAGCTTGGGGGGCACCTTTGCAACTAATGAAAAACTGTTTTTT
CDR3 protein: CASSLGGTFATNEKLFF

clone size: -
V gene: TRBV27
J gene: TRBJ2-1
D gene: -
CDR3 DNA: TGTGCCAGCAGTTTCAACCCAGATGAGCAGTTCTTC
CDR3 protein: CASSFNPDEQFF

clone size: -
V gene: TRBV12-3/TRBV12-4
J gene: TRBJ1-6
D gene: -
CDR3 DNA: TGTGCCAGCAGTTTAGGGGGGGGACCCCTCCACTTT
CDR3 protein: CASSLGGGPLHF

clone size: -
V gene: TRBV19
J gene: TRBJ1-2
D gene: TRBD1
CDR3 DNA: TGTGCCAGTAGTAAAACAGGGGAATTCTCCTATGGCTACACCTTC
CDR3 protein: CASSKTGEFSYGYTF

clone size: -
V gene: TRBV27
J gene: TRBJ1-4
D gene: TRBD1
CDR3 DNA: TGTGCCAGCAGTTCTTTACAGGGGGCGTTAGAAAAACTGTTTTTT
CDR3 protein: CASSSLQGALEKLFF

clone size: -
V gene: TRBV9
J gene: TRBJ1-2
D gene: TRBD1
CDR3 DNA: TGTGCCAGCAACCCGACAGGGGACAACTATGGCTACACCTTC
CDR3 protein: CASNPTGDNYGYTF

clone size: -
V gene: TRBV7-2
J gene: TRBJ2-3
D gene: -
CDR3 DNA: TGTGCCAGCAGCACTCACAGCAGCACAGATACGCAGTATTTT
CDR3 protein: CASSTHSSTDTQYF

clone size: -
V gene: TRBV7-6
J gene: TRBJ2-7
D gene: -
CDR3 DNA: TGTGCCAGCAGCTTAGGGACTACCTACGAGCAGTACTTC
CDR3 protein: CASSLGTTYEQYF

clone size: -
V gene: TRBV6-2/TRBV6-3
J gene: TRBJ2-7
D gene: -
CDR3 DNA: TGTGCCAGCAGTTACTCGTCTCACGAGCAGTACTTC
CDR3 protein: CASSYSSHEQYF

clone size: few
V gene: TRBV5-6
J gene: TRBJ2-7
D gene: -
CDR3 DNA: TGTGCCAGCAGCTTGGATTATCGGGGCTCCTACGAGCAGTACTTC
CDR3 protein: CASSLDYRGSYEQYF

clone size: -
V gene: TRBV6-6
J gene: TRBJ1-1
D gene: -
CDR3 DNA: TGTGCCAGCAGCCGGGGACTGGGGTCGTTAACTTTCTTT
CDR3 protein: CASSRGLGSLTFF

clone size: few
V gene: TRBV4-3
J gene: TRBJ2-7
D gene: -
CDR3 DNA: TGCGCCAGCAGCCAAACCACAGGTTACGAGCAGTACTTC
CDR3 protein: CASSQTTGYEQYF

clone size: few
V gene: TRBV27
J gene: TRBJ1-2
D gene: -
CDR3 DNA: TGTGCCAGCAACTCTCGGGGTGCGGGGGGCTACACCTTC
CDR3 protein: CASNSRGAGGYTF

clone size: -
V gene: TRBV5-1
J gene: TRBJ1-1
D gene: TRBD1
CDR3 DNA: TGCGCCAGCAGCTTGGCGAGGACAGGCGGCCGTGAAGCTTTCTTT
CDR3 protein: CASSLARTGGREAFF

clone size: -
V gene: TRBV7-3
J gene: TRBJ2-7
D gene: -
CDR3 DNA: TGTGCCAGCAGCAGGGACTTATCCTACGAGCAGTACTTC
CDR3 protein: CASSRDLSYEQYF

clone size: -
V gene: TRBV5-1
J gene: TRBJ1-2
D gene: -
CDR3 DNA: TGCGCCAGCAGCTTGGTGGGCAGTAGTATCGGCTACACCTTC
CDR3 protein: CASSLVGSSIGYTF

clone size: -
V gene: TRBV5-1
J gene: TRBJ2-2
D gene: -
CDR3 DNA: TGCGCCAGCAGCCCCGCGAACACCGGGGAGCTGTTTTTT
CDR3 protein: CASSPANTGELFF

clone size: -
V gene: TRBV5-1
J gene: TRBJ2-5
D gene: -
CDR3 DNA: TGCGCCAGCAGCCGAACCGTGACCGGGGGAGTCCGGGAGACCCAGTACTTC
CDR3 protein: CASSRTVTGGVRETQYF

clone size: once
V gene: TRBV2
J gene: TRBJ2-4
D gene: -
CDR3 DNA: TGTGCCAGCAGTGAAGGCTTTCTCAGGAGGAAAAACATTCAGTACTTC
CDR3 protein: CASSEGFLRRKNIQYF

clone size: -
V gene: TRBV6-5
J gene: TRBJ1-1
D gene: TRBD1
CDR3 DNA: TGTGCCAGCAAGATACAGGGGGTGCACACTGAAGCTTTCTTT
CDR3 protein: CASKIQGVHTEAFF

clone size: -
V gene: TRBV28
J gene: TRBJ1-2
D gene: -
CDR3 DNA: TGTGCCAGCAGTAAAACGGACAGCCGGGGCTACACCTTC
CDR3 protein: CASSKTDSRGYTF

clone size: -
V gene: TRBV4-2
J gene: TRBJ2-2
D gene: -
CDR3 DNA: TGTGCCAGCAGCCTGGGGGAGGGGGGAGACACCGGGGAGCTGTTTTTT
CDR3 protein: CASSLGEGGDTGELFF

clone size: -
V gene: TRBV5-5
J gene: TRBJ2-1
D gene: TRBD1
CDR3 DNA: TGTGCCAGCAGCTTGAATGGACAGGGGGCATTGGATGAGCAGTTCTTC
CDR3 protein: CASSLNGQGALDEQFF

clone size: -
V gene: TRBV28
J gene: TRBJ1-6
D gene: TRBD1
CDR3 DNA: TGTGCCAGCAGCCCAACCGGGACAGGGCCCTATTCACCCCTCCACTTT
CDR3 protein: CASSPTGTGPYSPLHF

clone size: -
V gene: TRBV5-5
J gene: TRBJ1-3
D gene: -
CDR3 DNA: TGTGCCAGCAGCCCCCGTATCGACAGGCGCTCTGGAAACACCATATATTTT
CDR3 protein: CASSPRIDRRSGNTIYF

clone size: -
V gene: TRBV5-3
J gene: TRBJ1-4
D gene: -
CDR3 DNA: TGTGCCAGAAGCCTCAGGGTGGTTAATGAAAAACTGTTTTTT
CDR3 protein: CARSLRVVNEKLFF

clone size: -
V gene: TRBV5-1
J gene: TRBJ2-1
D gene: -
CDR3 DNA: TGCGCCAGCAGCTCTATAGCGGTGAGCTCCTACAATGAGCAGTTCTTC
CDR3 protein: CASSSIAVSSYNEQFF

clone size: -
V gene: TRBV11-2
J gene: TRBJ2-7
D gene: TRBD2
CDR3 DNA: TGTGCCAGCAGCCCGAGGGGTGCGGGGGACGAGCAGTACTTC
CDR3 protein: CASSPRGAGDEQYF

clone size: -
V gene: TRBV7-3
J gene: TRBJ2-1
D gene: TRBD2
CDR3 DNA: TGTGCCAGCAGCCTCCGTTTCTTAAGCGGGGGGTCCTACAATGAGCAGTTCTTC
CDR3 protein: CASSLRFLSGGSYNEQFF

clone size: -
V gene: TRBV28
J gene: TRBJ1-3
D gene: TRBD1
CDR3 DNA: TGTGCCAGCCGGGACAGCATCTCTGGAAACACCATATATTTT
CDR3 protein: CASRDSISGNTIYF

clone size: -
V gene: TRBV12-3/TRBV12-4
J gene: TRBJ1-2
D gene: -
CDR3 DNA: TGTGCCAGCAGCCTCACAGGGAATGGCTACACCTTC
CDR3 protein: CASSLTGNGYTF

clone size: -
V gene: TRBV11-3
J gene: TRBJ1-6
D gene: -
CDR3 DNA: TGTGCCAGCAGCGCGCAAAATAATTCACCCCTCCACTTT
CDR3 protein: CASSAQNNSPLHF

clone size: few
V gene: TRBV30
J gene: TRBJ2-7
D gene: TRBD1
CDR3 DNA: TGTGCCTGGAGCGCCGGGACAGTCCCCGAGCAGTACTTC
CDR3 protein: CAWSAGTVPEQYF

clone size: -
V gene: TRBV7-2
J gene: TRBJ2-1
D gene: TRBD2
CDR3 DNA: TGTGCCAGCAGACCCCCTAGCGGGGGGGCCTACAATGAGCAGTTCTTC
CDR3 protein: CASRPPSGGAYNEQFF

clone size: -
V gene: TRBV25-1
J gene: TRBJ1-1
D gene: -
CDR3 DNA: TGTGCCAGCAGTAACTTCATGAACACTGAAGCTTTCTTT
CDR3 protein: CASSNFMNTEAFF

clone size: -
V gene: TRBV25-1
J gene: TRBJ1-2
D gene: -
CDR3 DNA: TGTGCCAGCAGTGATCTGGCAAACTATGGCTACACCTTC
CDR3 protein: CASSDLANYGYTF

clone size: -
V gene: TRBV7-2
J gene: TRBJ2-1
D gene: TRBD2
CDR3 DNA: TGTGCCAGCAGCCGCCAGCGGGGGGGCCCTAATGAGCAGTTCTTC
CDR3 protein: CASSRQRGGPNEQFF

clone size: -
V gene: TRBV29-1
J gene: TRBJ2-3
D gene: -
CDR3 DNA: TGCAGCGTCCGCAGGGGTCCAGACACAGATACGCAGTATTTT
CDR3 protein: CSVRRGPDTDTQYF